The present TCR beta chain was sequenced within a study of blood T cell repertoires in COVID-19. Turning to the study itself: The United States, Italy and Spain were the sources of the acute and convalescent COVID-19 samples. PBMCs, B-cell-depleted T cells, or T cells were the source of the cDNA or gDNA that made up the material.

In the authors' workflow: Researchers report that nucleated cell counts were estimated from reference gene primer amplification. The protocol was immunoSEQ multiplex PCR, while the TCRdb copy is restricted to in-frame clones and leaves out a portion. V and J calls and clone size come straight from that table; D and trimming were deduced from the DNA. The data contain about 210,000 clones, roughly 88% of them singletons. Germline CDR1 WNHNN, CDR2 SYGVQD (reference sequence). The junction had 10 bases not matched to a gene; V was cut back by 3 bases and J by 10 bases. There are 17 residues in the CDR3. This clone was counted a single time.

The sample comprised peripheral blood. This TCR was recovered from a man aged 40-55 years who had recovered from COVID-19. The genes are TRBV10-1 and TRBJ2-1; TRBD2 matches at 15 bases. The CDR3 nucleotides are TGCGCCAGCAGTGAAATGGCGGGACTAGCGGGAGGTGAGGAGCAGTTCTTC. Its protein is CASSEMAGLAGGEEQFF.